A selection of T cell receptor beta chains follows, all from one sample in a study of cytomegalovirus exposure and HLA in healthy donors. Some clones are missing from TCRdb's copy, which holds only in-frame ones; the method was immunoSEQ multiplex PCR. The table lists about 62,000 clones, approximately 89% of them singletons, with less than 1.5% in the top ten. Sequenced sample: PBMCs. The receptors were gathered from a man aged 18 to 30 in good health and CMV-seronegative. Each CDR3 is given with its conserved first and last residue. The size field is filled for only some rows; it gives once, few, many or a size class.

-	TRBV15	TRBJ2-7	CATSRAQGYEQYF
-	TRBV7-9	TRBJ2-7	CASSSGGPAYEQYF
-	TRBV4-1	TRBJ1-6	CASSQVPAGSPLHF
-	TRBV19	TRBJ1-6	CASSLQGGSPLHF
-	TRBV10-3	TRBJ1-1	CAIRATGEAFF
-	TRBV30	TRBJ2-7	CAWSGPPSGSYEQYF
once	TRBV9	TRBJ2-6	CASSYGANVLTF
-	TRBV29-1	TRBJ2-1	CSVDGVFADEQFF
-	TRBV15	-	CATSGGDPLYEQYF
-	TRBV7-2	TRBJ2-3	CASSFTGGGDTQYF
-	TRBV6-5	TRBJ1-5	CASSARDSTNQPQHF
-	TRBV2	TRBJ2-1	CASSETSGGASSYNEQFF
-	TRBV4-2	TRBJ2-3	CASSQSTGSSTDTQYF
-	TRBV29-1	TRBJ1-2	CSVQAGDGYTF
-	TRBV30	TRBJ1-1	CAWSGWDSKAFF
-	TRBV15	TRBJ2-3	CATSILTDTQYF
once	TRBV6-6	TRBJ2-5	CASSYEQNQETQYF
-	TRBV25-1	TRBJ2-1	CASKESSYNEQFF
-	TRBV11-2	TRBJ2-7	CASSWDTSYEQYF
-	TRBV4-1	TRBJ2-1	CASSAPRDSYNEQFF
-	TRBV2	TRBJ2-1	CASRVLPDRRNEQFF
-	TRBV7-6	TRBJ2-5	CASSSQETQYF
-	TRBV6-1	TRBJ1-1	CASSDVWSTEAFF
-	TRBV6-1	TRBJ2-7	CASSGPGLPYEQYF
-	TRBV1	TRBJ1-5	CTSSQKTGVGNQPQHF
-	TRBV25-1	TRBJ2-7	CASTGQGLYEQYF
few	TRBV14	TRBJ1-3	CASSQSGTFGNTIYF
-	TRBV10-1	TRBJ1-1	CASSESATGWTEAFF
-	TRBV6-5	TRBJ2-1	CASTGQGTHNEQFF
-	TRBV6-5	TRBJ2-2	CASSYLTGGDTGELFF
once	TRBV28	TRBJ1-6	CASTEGGSPLHF
-	TRBV19	TRBJ2-2	CASSPFSSTGELFF
few	TRBV5-6	TRBJ1-4	CASSRGTEEKLFF
-	TRBV6-1	TRBJ2-1	CASSGDRYNEQFF
-	TRBV13	TRBJ2-7	CASSPTPGGHLSYEQYF
-	TRBV29-1	TRBJ1-2	CSVEEVAGRGNGYTF
-	TRBV2	TRBJ1-1	CASGPGQGRNEAFF
few	TRBV9	TRBJ2-5	CASSAGGGTQETQYF
-	TRBV28	TRBJ1-1	CASSLHRDTEAFF
-	TRBV19	TRBJ1-6	CASGRDMGSPLHF
-	TRBV7-8	TRBJ2-3	CASSLGGLAGGTDTQYF
-	TRBV7-9	TRBJ2-1	CASSLAPRPVDEQFF
-	TRBV6-1	TRBJ1-2	CASSGTGFTNYGYTF
-	TRBV6-4	TRBJ2-3	CASSPSSGGADTQYF
-	TRBV10-3	TRBJ2-5	CAISESELETQYF
-	TRBV6-6	TRBJ1-4	CASSPRDTNEKLFF
-	TRBV7-6	TRBJ2-5	CASSFSRVEETQYF
-	TRBV28	TRBJ2-7	CASVIGGESNEQYF
-	TRBV5-4	TRBJ2-7	CASSAGSSYEQYF
-	TRBV28	TRBJ2-1	CASSLTTGGKNEQFF